Listed below are T cell receptor beta chains from one sample, sequenced in a study of OX40 agonist ivuxolimab in advanced cancers. The table came from immunoSEQ multiplex PCR; TCRdb's copy has only in-frame clones and leaves some out. The table shows approximately 52,000 clones, with approximately 85% occurring only once. The sample here was CD4+ or CD8+ T cells sorted from blood, taken in a trial of the OX40 agonist ivuxolimab. The receptors come from an adult with an advanced solid tumor such as melanoma, head and neck, liver or kidney cancer. Both conserved end residues are part of each CDR3.

j_call v_call cdr3_aa
TRBJ1-1 TRBV11-3 CASSLGTKDRDTEAFF
TRBJ2-1 TRBV4-1 CASSQQGNLYNEQFF
TRBJ2-3 TRBV5-5 CASSLGGSSGTDTQYF
TRBJ1-2 TRBV5-1 CASSLETGVYGYTF
TRBJ1-1 TRBV6-5 CASIKNDRGRKAFF
TRBJ1-5 TRBV19 CASSTEGASNQPQHF
TRBJ2-7 TRBV9 CASSVGPGGEQYF
TRBJ1-2 TRBV7-2 CASSTGTGERGYTF
TRBJ1-6 TRBV6-1 CASSDRARSYNSPLHF
TRBJ1-4 TRBV30 CAWSEGGTGGEKLFF
TRBJ1-1 TRBV19 CASRMRDGGTEAFF
TRBJ1-2 TRBV5-1 CASSPPAGGDGYTF
TRBJ1-4 TRBV9 CASSLDTEKLFF
TRBJ2-2 TRBV10-3 CAISGRNTGELFF
TRBJ2-5 TRBV5-1 CASSLGGSETQYF
TRBJ1-6 TRBV30 CAWTHNSPLHF
TRBJ1-5 TRBV18 CASPQGQPQHF
TRBJ1-6 TRBV7-1 CASSLTGYNSPLHF
TRBJ2-2 TRBV19 CASGVQNTGELFF
TRBJ2-7 TRBV6-1 CASQAGIGEQYF
TRBJ1-2 TRBV6-1 CASSYEQIYGYTF